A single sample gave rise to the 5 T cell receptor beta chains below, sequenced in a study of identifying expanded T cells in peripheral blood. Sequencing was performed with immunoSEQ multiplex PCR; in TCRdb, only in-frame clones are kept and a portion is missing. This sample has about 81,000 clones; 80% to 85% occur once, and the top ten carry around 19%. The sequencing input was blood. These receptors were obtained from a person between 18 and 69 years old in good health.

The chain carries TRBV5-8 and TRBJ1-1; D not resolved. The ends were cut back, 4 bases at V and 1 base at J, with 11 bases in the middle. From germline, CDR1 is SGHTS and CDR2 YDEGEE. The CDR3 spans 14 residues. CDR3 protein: CASSLGLGNTEAFF. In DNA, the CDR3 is TGTGCCAGCAGCCTAGGACTAGGGAACACTGAAGCTTTCTTT.

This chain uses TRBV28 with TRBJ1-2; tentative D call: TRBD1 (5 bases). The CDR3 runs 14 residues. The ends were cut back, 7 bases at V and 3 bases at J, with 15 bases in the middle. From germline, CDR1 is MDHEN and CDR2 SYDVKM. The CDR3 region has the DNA TGTGCCAGCAACAAAGAGGGGACTCACTATGGCTACACCTTC. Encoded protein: CASNKEGTHYGYTF.

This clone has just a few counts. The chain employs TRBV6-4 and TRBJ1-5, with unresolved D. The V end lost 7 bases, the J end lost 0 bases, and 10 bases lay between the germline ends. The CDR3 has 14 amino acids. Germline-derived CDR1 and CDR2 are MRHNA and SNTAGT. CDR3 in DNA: TGTGCCAGCAAGAGGACCGCTAGCAATCAGCCCCAGCATTTT. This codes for CASKRTASNQPQHF.

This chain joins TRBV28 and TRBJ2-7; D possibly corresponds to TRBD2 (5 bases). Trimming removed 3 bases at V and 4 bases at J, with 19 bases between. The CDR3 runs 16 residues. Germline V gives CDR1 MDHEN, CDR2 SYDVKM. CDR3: CASSFDAGQRVYEQYF. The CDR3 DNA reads TGTGCCAGCAGTTTCGATGCGGGCCAAAGGGTTTACGAGCAGTACTTC.

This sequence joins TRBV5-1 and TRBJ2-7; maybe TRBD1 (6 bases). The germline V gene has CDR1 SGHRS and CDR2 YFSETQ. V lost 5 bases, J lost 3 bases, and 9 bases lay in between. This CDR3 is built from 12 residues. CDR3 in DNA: TGCGCCAGCAGTCGGGACAACTACGAGCAGTACTTC. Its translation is CASSRDNYEQYF. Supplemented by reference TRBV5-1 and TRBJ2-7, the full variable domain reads KAGVTQTPRYLIKTRGQQVTLSCSPISGHRSVSWYQQTPGQGLQFLFEYFSETQRNKGNFPGRFSGRQFSNSRSEMNVSTLELGDSALYLCASSRDNYEQYFGPGTRLTVT.